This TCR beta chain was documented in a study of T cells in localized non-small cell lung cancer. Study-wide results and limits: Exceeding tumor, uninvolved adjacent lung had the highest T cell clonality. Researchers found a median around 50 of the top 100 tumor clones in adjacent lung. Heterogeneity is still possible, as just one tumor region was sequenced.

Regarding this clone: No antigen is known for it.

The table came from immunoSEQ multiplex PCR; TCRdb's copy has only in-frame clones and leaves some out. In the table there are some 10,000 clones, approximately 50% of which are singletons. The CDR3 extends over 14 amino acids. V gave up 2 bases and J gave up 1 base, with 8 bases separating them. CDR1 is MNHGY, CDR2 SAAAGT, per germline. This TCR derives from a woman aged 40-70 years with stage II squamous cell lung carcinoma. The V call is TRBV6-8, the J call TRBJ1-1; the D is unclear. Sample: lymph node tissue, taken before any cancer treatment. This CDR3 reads CASSYQDGNTEAFF. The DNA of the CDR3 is TGTGCCAGCAGTTACCAGGACGGGAACACTGAAGCTTTCTTT.